This is a list of T cell receptor beta chains from one sample in a study of blood T cell repertoires in COVID-19. Profiling relied on immunoSEQ multiplex PCR, and the TCRdb table lists in-frame clones only, not all of them. The repertoire holds hundreds of thousands of clones, with approximately 86% as singletons. The material sequenced was PBMCs or T cells enriched from blood (not recorded which). Source of these receptors: a woman in her twenties or thirties with acute COVID-19. Each CDR3 is given with its conserved first and last residue. Each record gives: V gene, clone size, CDR3 protein. Not every row has a clone size; where given, it reads once, few, many or a size class.

TRBV7-3 - CASSLGGTTGDTQYF
TRBV10-2 - CASNPQGARFMLNTEAFF
TRBV6-1 - CASSDHAGGGKNEQFF
TRBV3-1/TRBV3-2 - CASSQGQTYEQYF
TRBV6-1 - CASSDVSEAQPQHF
TRBV5-4 once CASRSDPGLAGIVPYNEQFF
TRBV18 - CASSPAGEGNTIYF
TRBV10-3 - CAISESMAVYGYTF
TRBV28 - CASSLVAGGDEQFF
TRBV27 - CASNTGGYSNQPQHF
TRBV18 - CASSSRDRVREQYF
TRBV5-5 - CASSLARGRQDLRSYEQYF
TRBV7-2 - CASSSLSGIASYEQYF
TRBV7-2 once CASSGPRSNQPQHF
TRBV21-1 - CASSKKLQATGGKNSPLHF
TRBV5-1 - CASSSRTALTQETQYF
TRBV2 - CASSTDRRNQPQHF
TRBV27 - CASRLLLAGGGYEQFF
TRBV28 once CASSPGENNLPQHF
TRBV18 - CASSPFPGQSTEAFF
TRBV29-1 - CSVEQGDYEQYF
TRBV5-1 - CASSLTGQRGDGYTF
TRBV7-8 - CASKTDMNTEAFF
TRBV7-8 - CASSLGGALAGGLPYNEQFF
TRBV28 once CASSRGLAGLQETQYF
TRBV18 - CASSPPKGQGFAGELFF
TRBV29-1 - CSVKTGLSEQYF
TRBV29-1 - CSVERRLAANEQFF
TRBV14 - CASSQEAGRGTEAFF
TRBV18 once CASSPQGVGTEAFF
TRBV27 - CASGLPGLPFEQYF
TRBV28 - CATMTSGDEQYF
TRBV10-3 - CAITTSGLNEQFF
TRBV7-8 - CASSVTGTGAYNEQFF
TRBV7-8 - CAVDDKNSNQPQHF